This TCR beta chain derives from a study of T cells in localized non-small cell lung cancer. Study conclusions and caveats: Uninvolved adjacent lung had the highest recorded T cell clonality, with tumor below it.

Details on this clone: The antigen remains undetermined.

There are 12 residues in the CDR3. Trimming removed 4 bases from V and 2 bases from J, with 6 bases in between. Germline V CDR1 and CDR2: SGHDT, YYEEEE. Some clones are missing from TCRdb's copy, which holds only in-frame ones; the method was immunoSEQ multiplex PCR. This table has 35,000 to 50,000 clones, roughly 77% appearing once. The origin of this receptor is a woman aged 35 to 70 with stage II squamous cell lung carcinoma. The starting material was PBMCs, obtained before any cancer treatment. V is TRBV5-6 and J is TRBJ1-1, with D uncertain. Here the CDR3 reads CASSVINTEAFF. The CDR3 DNA reads as TGTGCCAGCAGCGTCATTAACACTGAAGCTTTCTTT.